The sequence of this TCR beta chain was determined in a study of T cell repertoires in cytomegalovirus infection. About the research overall: CMV infection plus the matching HLA type was flagged by public TCR beta signatures. Study conclusions and caveats: CMV-specific TCR beta clonotypes restricted by HLA-C dominated the ex vivo response.

Germline V gives CDR1 SGHVS, CDR2 FQNEAQ. Trimming cost V 5 bases and J 6 bases, with 19 bases left between them. This CDR3 comprises 15 residues. TCRdb reprocessed the reads via MiXCR and lists one record per CDR3 protein. The top ten clones hold around 46% of a sample with a few hundred thousand distinct CDR3 sequences, 40% of them seen once. Ten or more counts support this clonotype. Its antigen is unidentified. The J gene is TRBJ1-1, the V gene TRBV7-8; D gene unclear. The material sequenced was cultured PBMCs, taken from culture after CMV antigen stimulation. The clonotype comes from a human donor in good health (CMV status not recorded). Some clones in this sample may be carry-over from other donors' samples. CDR3 protein: CASSTYRAKGPEAFF. In DNA, the CDR3 is TGTGCCAGCAGCACCTACCGGGCAAAGGGCCCTGAAGCTTTCTTT.